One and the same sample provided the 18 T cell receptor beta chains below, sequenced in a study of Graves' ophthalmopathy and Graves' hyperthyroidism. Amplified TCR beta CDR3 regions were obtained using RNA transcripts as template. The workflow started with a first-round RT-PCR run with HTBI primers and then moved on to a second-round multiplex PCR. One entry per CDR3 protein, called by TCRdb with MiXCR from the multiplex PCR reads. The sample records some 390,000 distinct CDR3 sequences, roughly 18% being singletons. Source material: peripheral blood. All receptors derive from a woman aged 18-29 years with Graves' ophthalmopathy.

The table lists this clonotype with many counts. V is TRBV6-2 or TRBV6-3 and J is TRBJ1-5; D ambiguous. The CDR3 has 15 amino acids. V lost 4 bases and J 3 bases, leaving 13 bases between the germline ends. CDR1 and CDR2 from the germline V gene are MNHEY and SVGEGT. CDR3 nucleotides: TGTGCCAGCAGTTGGGGATCATCTTCCAATCAGCCCCAGCATTTT. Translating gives CASSWGSSSNQPQHF.

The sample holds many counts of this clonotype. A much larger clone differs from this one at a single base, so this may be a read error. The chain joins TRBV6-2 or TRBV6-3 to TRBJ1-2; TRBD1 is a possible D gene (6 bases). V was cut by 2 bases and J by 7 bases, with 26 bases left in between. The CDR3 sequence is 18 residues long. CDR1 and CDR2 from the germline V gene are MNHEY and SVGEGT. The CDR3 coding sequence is TGTGCCAGCAGTTACCGTGCAGCCCGGGACAACTCTTCTTTTGGCTACACCTTC. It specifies CASSYRAARDNSSFGYTF.

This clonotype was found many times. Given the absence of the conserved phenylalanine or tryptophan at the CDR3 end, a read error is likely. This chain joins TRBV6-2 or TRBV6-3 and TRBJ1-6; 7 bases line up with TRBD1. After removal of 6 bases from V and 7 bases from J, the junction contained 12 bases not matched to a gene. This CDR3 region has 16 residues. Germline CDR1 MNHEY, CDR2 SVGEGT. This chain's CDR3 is CASRLLPGQQNSPLHS. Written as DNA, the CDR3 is TGTGCCAGCAGACTTCTTCCGGGACAGCAAAATTCACCCCTCCACTCT.

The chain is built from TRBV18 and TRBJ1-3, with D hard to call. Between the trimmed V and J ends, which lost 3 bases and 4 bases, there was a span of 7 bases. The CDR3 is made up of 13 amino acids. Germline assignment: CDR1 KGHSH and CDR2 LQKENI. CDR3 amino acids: CASSPPAGNTIYF. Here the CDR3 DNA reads TGTGCCAGCTCACCCCCGGCAGGAAACACCATATATTTT.

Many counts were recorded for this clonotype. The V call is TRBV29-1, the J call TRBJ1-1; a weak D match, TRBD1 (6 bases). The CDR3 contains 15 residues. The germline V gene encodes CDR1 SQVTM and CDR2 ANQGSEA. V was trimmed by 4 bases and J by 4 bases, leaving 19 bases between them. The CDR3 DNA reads TGCAGCGTTGTCGGTTTAGTCAGGGGTGGCACTGAAGCTTTCTTT. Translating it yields CSVVGLVRGGTEAFF.

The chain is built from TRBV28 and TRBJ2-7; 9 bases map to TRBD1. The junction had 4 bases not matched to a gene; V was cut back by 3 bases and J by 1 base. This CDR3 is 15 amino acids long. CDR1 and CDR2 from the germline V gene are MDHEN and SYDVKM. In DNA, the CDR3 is TGTGCCAGCAGTTTCCGCGGGACAGGGTCCTACGAGCAGTACTTC. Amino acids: CASSFRGTGSYEQYF.

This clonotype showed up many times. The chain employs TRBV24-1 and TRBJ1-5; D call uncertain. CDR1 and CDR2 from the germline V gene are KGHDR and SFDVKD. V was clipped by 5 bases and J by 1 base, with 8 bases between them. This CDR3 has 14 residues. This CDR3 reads CATSGRGSNQPQHF. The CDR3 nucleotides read TGTGCCACCAGTGGAAGAGGGAGCAATCAGCCCCAGCATTTT.

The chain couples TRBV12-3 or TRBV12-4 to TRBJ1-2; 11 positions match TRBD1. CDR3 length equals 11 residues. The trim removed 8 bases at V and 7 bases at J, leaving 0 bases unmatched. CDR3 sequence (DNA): TGTGCCAGCGGACAGGGGGCTGGCTACACCTTC. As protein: CASGQGAGYTF.

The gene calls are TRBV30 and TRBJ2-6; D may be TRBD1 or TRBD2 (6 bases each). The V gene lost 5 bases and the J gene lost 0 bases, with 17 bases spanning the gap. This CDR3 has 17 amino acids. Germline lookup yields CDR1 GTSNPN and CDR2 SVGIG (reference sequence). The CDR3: CAWGYIGGPSGANVLTF. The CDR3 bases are TGTGCCTGGGGATATATAGGGGGGCCCTCTGGGGCCAACGTCCTGACTTTC.

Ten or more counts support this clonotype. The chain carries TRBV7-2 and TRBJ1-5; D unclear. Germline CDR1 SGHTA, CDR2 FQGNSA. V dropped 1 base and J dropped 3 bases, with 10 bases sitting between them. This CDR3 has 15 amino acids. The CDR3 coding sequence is TGTGCCAGCAGCTTAGTACGGCTTCCCAATCAGCCCCAGCATTTT. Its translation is CASSLVRLPNQPQHF.

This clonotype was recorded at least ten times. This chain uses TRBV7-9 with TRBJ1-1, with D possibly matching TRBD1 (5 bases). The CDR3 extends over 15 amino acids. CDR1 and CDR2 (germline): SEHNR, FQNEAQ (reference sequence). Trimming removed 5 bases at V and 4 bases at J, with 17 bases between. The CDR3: CASSPPGGTSTEAFF. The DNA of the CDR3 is TGTGCCAGCAGCCCCCCCGGAGGGACTAGCACTGAAGCTTTCTTT.

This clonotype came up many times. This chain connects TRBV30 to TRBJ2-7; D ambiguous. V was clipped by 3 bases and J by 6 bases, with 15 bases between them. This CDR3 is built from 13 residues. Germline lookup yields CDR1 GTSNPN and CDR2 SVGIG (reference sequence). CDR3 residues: CAWRVLVSREQYF. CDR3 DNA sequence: TGTGCCTGGAGAGTCCTTGTTAGCCGCGAGCAGTACTTC.

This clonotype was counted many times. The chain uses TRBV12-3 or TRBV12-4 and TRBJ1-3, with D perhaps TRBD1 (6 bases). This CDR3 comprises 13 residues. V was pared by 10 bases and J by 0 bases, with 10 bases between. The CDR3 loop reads CAINRDSGNTIYF. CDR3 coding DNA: TGTGCCATCAACAGGGACTCTGGAAACACCATATATTTT.

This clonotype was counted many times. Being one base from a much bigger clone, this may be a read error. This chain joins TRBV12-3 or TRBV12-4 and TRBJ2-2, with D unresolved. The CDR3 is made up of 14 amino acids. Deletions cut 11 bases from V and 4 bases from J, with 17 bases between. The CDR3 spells CAGTKTMSTGELFF. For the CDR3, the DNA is TGTGCCGGCACCAAAACTATGTCCACCGGGGAGCTGTTTTTT.

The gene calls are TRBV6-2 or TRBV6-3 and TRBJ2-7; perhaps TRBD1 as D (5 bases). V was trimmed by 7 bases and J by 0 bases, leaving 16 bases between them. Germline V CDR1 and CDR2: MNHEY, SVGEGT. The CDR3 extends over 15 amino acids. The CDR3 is CASTKAGLSSYEQYF. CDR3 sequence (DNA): TGTGCCAGCACCAAAGCAGGGTTGAGCTCCTACGAGCAGTACTTC.

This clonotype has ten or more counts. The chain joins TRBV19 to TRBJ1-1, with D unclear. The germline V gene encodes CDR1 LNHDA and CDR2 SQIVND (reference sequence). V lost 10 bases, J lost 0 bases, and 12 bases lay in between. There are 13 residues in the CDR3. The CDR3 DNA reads TGTGCCACTATTCCCCCGATGAACACTGAAGCTTTCTTT. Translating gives CATIPPMNTEAFF. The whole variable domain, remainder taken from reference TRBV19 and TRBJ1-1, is DGGITQSPKYLFRKEGQNVTLSCEQNLNHDAMYWYRQDPGQGLRLIYYSQIVNDFQKGDIAEGYSVSREKKESFPLTVTSAQKNPTAFYLCATIPPMNTEAFFGQGTRLTVV.

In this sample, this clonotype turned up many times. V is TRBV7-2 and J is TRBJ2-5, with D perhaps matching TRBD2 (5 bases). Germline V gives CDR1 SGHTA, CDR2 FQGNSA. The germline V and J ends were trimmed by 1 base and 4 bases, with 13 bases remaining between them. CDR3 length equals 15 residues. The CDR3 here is CASSLGASLIETQYF. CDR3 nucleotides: TGTGCCAGCAGCTTAGGGGCTAGCCTCATAGAGACCCAGTACTTC.

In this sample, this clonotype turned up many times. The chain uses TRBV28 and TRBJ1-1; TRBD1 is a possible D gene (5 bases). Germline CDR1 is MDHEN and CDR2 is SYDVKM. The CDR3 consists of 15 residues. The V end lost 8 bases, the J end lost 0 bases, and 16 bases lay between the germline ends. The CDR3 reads CASRGNRPLNTEAFF. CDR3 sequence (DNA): TGTGCCAGCCGTGGAAACAGGCCTTTGAACACTGAAGCTTTCTTT.